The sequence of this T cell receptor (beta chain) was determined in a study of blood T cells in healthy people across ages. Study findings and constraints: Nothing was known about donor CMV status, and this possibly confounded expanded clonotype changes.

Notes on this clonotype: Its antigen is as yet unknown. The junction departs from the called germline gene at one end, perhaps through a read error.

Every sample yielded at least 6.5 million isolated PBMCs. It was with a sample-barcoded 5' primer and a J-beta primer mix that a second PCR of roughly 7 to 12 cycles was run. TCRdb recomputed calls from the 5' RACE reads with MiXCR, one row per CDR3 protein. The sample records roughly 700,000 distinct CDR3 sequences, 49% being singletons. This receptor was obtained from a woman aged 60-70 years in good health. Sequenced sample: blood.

CDR3 nucleotides: TGTGTCAGCAGCCAAGTATCAGCGGAGGAGTACAATGGGCAGTTCTTC. This translates into CVSSQVSAEEYNGQFF. V and J are TRBV4-2 and TRBJ2-1; possibly TRBD2 for D (5 bases). The germline CDR1 and CDR2 sequences are LGHNA and YNFKEQ. The CDR3 runs to 16 residues.